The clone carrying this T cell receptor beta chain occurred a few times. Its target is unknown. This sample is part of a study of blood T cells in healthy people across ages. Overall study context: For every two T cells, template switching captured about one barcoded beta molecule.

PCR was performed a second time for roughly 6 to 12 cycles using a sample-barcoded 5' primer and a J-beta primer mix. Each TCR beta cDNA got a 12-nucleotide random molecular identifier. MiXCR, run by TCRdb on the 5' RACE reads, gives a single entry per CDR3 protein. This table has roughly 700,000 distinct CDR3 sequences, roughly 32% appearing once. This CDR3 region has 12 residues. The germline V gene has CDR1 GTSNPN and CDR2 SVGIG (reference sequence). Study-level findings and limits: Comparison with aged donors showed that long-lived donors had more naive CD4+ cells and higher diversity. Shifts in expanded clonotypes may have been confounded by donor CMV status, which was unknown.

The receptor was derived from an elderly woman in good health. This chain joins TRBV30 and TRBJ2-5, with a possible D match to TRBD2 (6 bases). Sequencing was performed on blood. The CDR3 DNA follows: TGTGTCGGGAGCGATTTTACGAAGACCCAGTACTTC. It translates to CVGSDFTKTQYF.